This TCR beta chain appears in the sequencing data of a study of T cell responses to AZD1222 COVID-19 vaccine. Clones were read by immunoSEQ multiplex PCR, and TCRdb kept only the in-frame ones, dropping some. Among some 180,000 clones, 94% were seen once, and the ten largest hold about 1.5%. The CDR3 length is 15 residues. V was cut by 5 bases and J by 1 base, with 14 bases left in between. The germline V gene encodes CDR1 SGHAT and CDR2 FQNNGV. This receptor was identified in an adult who received the AZD1222 COVID-19 vaccine. Specimen: peripheral blood, collected 28 days after the second AZD1222 dose. The chain carries TRBV11-2 and TRBJ1-1; D is undetermined. The CDR3 loop is CASSTNRGTNTEAFF. DNA of the CDR3: TGTGCCAGCAGCACCAACCGGGGTACGAACACTGAAGCTTTCTTT.